This T cell receptor beta chain originates from a study of beta chain features in type 1 diabetes. Study-level results: In every one of the four CD4+ subsets, TCRB CDR3s were moderately but significantly shorter in Type 1 diabetes patients.

Sequencing targeted expressed TCRB transcripts, as all isolated RNA had been reverse transcribed. Generated by immunoSEQ multiplex PCR, the TCRdb table keeps only in-frame clones and is missing some. The sample contains 250,000 to 300,000 clones, around 22% of which appear only once. A single heparinised draw of 95 to 150 mL on average was taken per donor. This clone was detected only a few times. Its specificity is not known. Germline CDR1 MGHDK, CDR2 SYGVNS. V lost 5 bases to trimming and J lost 2 bases; unmatched junction nucleotides: 4. The length of the CDR3 is 15 residues. The V and J genes are TRBV25-1 and TRBJ2-5; 11 bases map to TRBD2. The sample consisted of naive CD4+ T cells from blood. The TCR originated in a woman in her 30s with type 1 diabetes. The DNA for the CDR3 is TGTGCCAGCAGTTCCGGGACTAGCGGACAAGAGACCCAGTACTTC. Its protein is CASSSGTSGQETQYF.